The entry below gives a single T cell receptor (beta chain) sequence along with its context. Its antigen is undetermined. The sample originates from a study of blood T cells in healthy people across ages. Notes on the study in general: Diversity of TCR beta per million T cells declined in a roughly linear way with age. With donor CMV status unknown, expanded clonotype changes were possibly confounded.

Each donor's blood draw was roughly 9.5 milliliters of peripheral blood. The CDR3 contains 18 residues. CDR1 and CDR2 from the germline V gene are SGHNT and YENEEA. V lost 5 bases and J lost 3, with 23 bases in between. A second about 7 to 11 cycle PCR used barcoded and J-beta primers. TCRdb processed the 5' RACE reads anew with MiXCR; each CDR3 protein has one entry. The sample contains more than 650,000 distinct CDR3 sequences, roughly 53% of which appear only once. This TCR came from an elderly man in good health. V and J are TRBV11-3 and TRBJ2-4, with D perhaps TRBD1 or TRBD2 (5 bases each). The sequencing input was blood. The DNA of the CDR3 is TGTGCCAGCAGCCCAGGGCTCCGAGTAGCCGGGAACAAAAACATTCAGTACTTC. This encodes CASSPGLRVAGNKNIQYF.